These 8 T cell receptor beta chains were all obtained from the same sample, sequenced in a study of metastatic and nonmetastatic thyroid tumors. No patient received treatment before thyroid surgery. With MiXCR, TCRdb reprocessed the PCR reads. The sample yields around 6,000 clones, more than 15% seen once. Sample: tumor tissue. The source of these receptors is a male donor with papillary thyroid cancer or a benign thyroid nodule (not recorded which). Some clones in this sample may be carry-over from other donors' samples.

This clone is labeled medium-sized (0.01 to 0.1%). V and J are TRBV6-4 and TRBJ2-1, with TRBD2 matching 9 bases. The CDR3 loop spans 18 amino acids. J gave up 2 bases and V 1 base, and 9 bases lay outside the gene matches. Germline V gene sequence: CDR1 MRHNA, CDR2 SNTAGT. DNA of the CDR3: TGTGCCAGCAGTGACTTCTTCGCGGGAGGGCCCCCCTACAATGAGCAGTTCTTC. Its protein is CASSDFFAGGPPYNEQFF.

Judged by abundance, this clone is medium-sized. This chain connects TRBV7-9 to TRBJ2-2; D ambiguous. The germline CDR1 and CDR2 sequences are SEHNR and FQNEAQ (reference sequence). This CDR3 comprises 15 residues. With 1 base removed from V and 0 bases from J, the gap between germline ends came to 6 bases. The CDR3: CASSLGRTNTGELFF. The CDR3 DNA follows: TGTGCCAGCAGCTTAGGACGGACGAACACCGGGGAGCTGTTTTTT.

In its sample, this clone ranks as medium-sized (0.01 to 0.1%). The sample has other DNA sequences that encode this CDR3 too. This CDR3 reads CSAGTSGFGETQYF. Written as DNA, the CDR3 is TGCAGTGCAGGGACTAGCGGGTTTGGAGAGACCCAGTACTTC. The chain is built from TRBV20-1 and TRBJ2-5; 12 bases agree with TRBD2. After removal of 6 bases from V and 4 bases from J, the junction contained 6 bases not matched to a gene. Per germline, CDR1 DFQATT and CDR2 SNEGSKA (reference sequence). The CDR3 contains 14 residues.

The chain combines TRBV7-9 with TRBJ2-7; D unclear. The germline gives CDR1 SEHNR, CDR2 FQNEAQ (reference sequence). The V and J ends lost 7 bases and 2 bases respectively, with 15 bases between them. The CDR3 has 14 residues. CDR3 DNA: TGTGCCAGCAACTACCGGTACGGTACCTACGAGCAGTACTTC. This codes for CASNYRYGTYEQYF. The full variable domain, its missing parts supplied by reference TRBV7-9 and TRBJ2-7, is DTGVSQNPRHKITKRGQNVTFRCDPISEHNRLYWYRQTLGQGPEFLTYFQNEAQLEKSRLLSDRFSAERPKGSFSTLEIQRTEQGDSAMYLCASNYRYGTYEQYFGPGTRLTVT.

By share of the sample, this clone is medium-sized. The DNA for the CDR3 is TGTGCCAGCAGGGGCCTTTTAGCGGGATTTCAAGAGACCCAGTACTTC. It encodes CASRGLLAGFQETQYF. The chain couples TRBV28 to TRBJ2-5; 8 nucleotides line up with TRBD2. The germline V gene has CDR1 MDHEN and CDR2 SYDVKM. This CDR3 region has 16 residues. V lost 6 bases and J lost 2; bases outside the gene matches: 11.

By its share, this clone is medium-sized. The rearrangement links TRBV6-5 to TRBJ1-1; 9 bases line up with TRBD1. This CDR3 has 15 residues. Germline-derived CDR1 and CDR2 are MNHEY and SVGAGI. J lost 2 bases, V lost 2 bases, and 3 bases had no gene match. DNA for the CDR3: TGTGCCAGCAGTTACACGGACAGGGGAAACACTGAAGCTTTCTTT. Its protein product is CASSYTDRGNTEAFF.

This clone was observed at least ten times. This sequence may be a read error, since a much larger clone differs from it by one base. This sample includes further DNA sequences coding for the same CDR3. The CDR3 DNA sequence: TGCGCCAGCAGCCAAGAGTATGTGAACACCGGGGAGCTGTTCTTT. Translation gives CASSQEYVNTGELFF. The chain links TRBV4-3 to TRBJ2-2; D might be TRBD2 (5 bases). CDR3 size: 15 residues. Germline lookup yields CDR1 LGHNA and CDR2 YSLEER.

This clone was detected only once. V is TRBV11-2 and J is TRBJ2-1; tentative D call: TRBD2 (5 bases). The CDR3 contains 15 residues. Trimming took off 1 base at V and 7 bases at J, with 14 bases between the two ends. Germline CDR1 reads SGHAT; CDR2 reads FQNNGV. CDR3 nucleotides: TGTGCCAGCAGCTTAGGCGGAGGAGGTCCAAATGAGCAGTTCTTC. Amino acid sequence: CASSLGGGGPNEQFF.